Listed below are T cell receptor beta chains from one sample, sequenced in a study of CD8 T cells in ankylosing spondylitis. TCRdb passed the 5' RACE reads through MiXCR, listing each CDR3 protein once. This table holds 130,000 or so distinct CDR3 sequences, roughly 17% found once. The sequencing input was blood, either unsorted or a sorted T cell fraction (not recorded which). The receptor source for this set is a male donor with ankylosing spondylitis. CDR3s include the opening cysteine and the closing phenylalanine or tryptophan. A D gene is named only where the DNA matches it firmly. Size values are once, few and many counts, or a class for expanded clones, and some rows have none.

TGTGCCAGCAGTTATTCTATAGACGATCCCGGGTCCAATGAGCAGTTCTTC	CASSYSIDDPGSNEQFF	-	-	TRBV6-5	TRBJ2-1
TGTGCCAGCAGTCCGACCTACCTTGAGCAGTTCTTC	CASSPTYLEQFF	few	-	TRBV27	TRBJ2-1
TGCGCCAGCAGCGGGGCAGGGGTGGTCTACGAGCAGTACTTC	CASSGAGVVYEQYF	-	-	TRBV5-1	TRBJ2-7
TGTGCCAGCAGCCCGGGACAGTACACCTACGAGCAGTACTTC	CASSPGQYTYEQYF	-	TRBD1	TRBV27	TRBJ2-7
TGCGCCAGCAGCCAAGCCCGGCAGGGGAATGAAAAACTGTTTTTT	CASSQARQGNEKLFF	-	-	TRBV4-1	TRBJ1-4
TGTGCCAGCAGTTCACACAGGAATGAGCAGTTCTTC	CASSSHRNEQFF	-	-	TRBV11-2	TRBJ2-1
TGTGCCTCCATCGGAGGACTCACAGATACGCAGTATTTT	CASIGGLTDTQYF	few	-	TRBV7-9	TRBJ2-3
TGTGCCAGCAGCACTCCTCTAGCGGGAGAAGAGACCCAGTACTTC	CASSTPLAGEETQYF	-	TRBD2	TRBV5-6	TRBJ2-5
TGTGCCAGTATGGTTGGGCAGTTCTTC	CASMVGQFF	-	-	TRBV27	TRBJ2-1
TGCGCCAGCAGCTTGGAGGACAATGATGAGCAGTTCTTC	CASSLEDNDEQFF	-	-	TRBV5-1	TRBJ2-1
TGTGCCAGCAGCCATCCGGGGCTGAGAGACGAGCAGTACTTC	CASSHPGLRDEQYF	few	-	TRBV4-2	TRBJ2-7
TGTGCCAGCAGAGACACCGGGACCCCGGAGGGGACCCAGTACTTC	CASRDTGTPEGTQYF	-	-	TRBV7-9	TRBJ2-5
TGCAGTGCTAGAGAGGACTTATCAAATTCCTACGAGCAGTACTTC	CSAREDLSNSYEQYF	-	-	TRBV20-1	TRBJ2-7
TGTGCCAGCAGCTTCGGGGTCGCGATGGGTGAAGCTTTCTTT	CASSFGVAMGEAFF	-	-	TRBV7-2	TRBJ1-1
TGTGCCAGCAGCTTGGTCAGGGCAGAGACCCAGTACTTC	CASSLVRAETQYF	few	-	TRBV5-6	TRBJ2-5
TGTGCCAGCAGTCCTCCGGGACAGACGTTACAGCAGTACTTC	CASSPPGQTLQQYF	few	TRBD1	TRBV28	TRBJ2-7
TGTGCCAGCAGTGAAGGGGGACAGGGATTGAGCAATCAGCCCCAGCATTTT	CASSEGGQGLSNQPQHF	-	TRBD1	TRBV2	TRBJ1-5
TGTGCCACCTCTGCGTACCAAGAGACCCAGTACTTC	CATSAYQETQYF	-	-	TRBV15	TRBJ2-5